This T cell receptor (beta chain) was retrieved from a study of early T cells in non-severe SARS-CoV-2 infection. Overall study context: Sequencing of unsorted whole blood was done on bulk RNA, leaving chains unpaired.

Individual cDNA molecules received unique molecular identifiers. TCRdb redid the calling of the 5' RACE reads with MiXCR, one entry per CDR3 protein. The sample records some 45,000 distinct CDR3 sequences, 3.5% to 5% being singletons. The germline gives CDR1 KGHDR, CDR2 SFDVKD. CDR3 length equals 17 residues. V shed 5 bases, J shed 9 bases, and the junction held 14 bases outside the gene matches. This clonotype was picked up a small number of times. Sequenced material: whole blood. The chain recombines TRBV24-1 with TRBJ2-1, with 11 bases identical to TRBD2. This clonotype originated in an adult who was a healthcare worker with PCR-confirmed SARS-CoV-2 infection or an uninfected control (not recorded which). Here the CDR3 DNA reads TGTGCCACCAGTGCCAAGACCGGGACTAGCGGAATCTTTGAGCAGTTCTTC. Translation gives CATSAKTGTSGIFEQFF.